A selection of T cell receptor beta chains follows, all from one sample in a study of naive and memory T cell subsets. MiXCR, run by TCRdb on the UMI-ligation and nested PCR reads, gives a single entry per CDR3 protein. There are 95,000 to 150,000 distinct CDR3 sequences in the sample; roughly 36% occur only once, and approximately 0.9% lies in the top ten. The source material was central memory CD4+ T cells from blood. These receptors all stem from a human donor in good health. CDR3s include the opening cysteine and the closing phenylalanine or tryptophan. Fields, in order: D gene, V gene, clone size, J gene, CDR3 protein. The D gene is left open where the match is weak. Only some rows state a clone size, as once, few, many or a class for expanded clones.

>-|TRBV11-2|-|TRBJ2-1
CASSLYGGTALEEQFF
>-|TRBV27|few|TRBJ1-5
CASRRGGQPQHF
>-|TRBV28|-|TRBJ2-7
CASSLGTPYGEQYF
>-|TRBV7-3|-|TRBJ2-1
CASSKGHEQFF
>TRBD1|TRBV10-3|-|TRBJ2-3
CAISGGTGYTDTQYF
>-|TRBV28|few|TRBJ1-5
CASSAFGRGRQPQHF
>TRBD1|TRBV18|few|TRBJ1-1
CASSPPKGQMNTEAFF
>-|TRBV28|-|TRBJ1-5
CASWEPQQPQHF
>TRBD2|TRBV5-1|few|TRBJ2-3
CASKAGSDTDTQYF
>TRBD1|TRBV6-1|many|TRBJ2-7
CASSFGQGDYEQYF
>TRBD1|TRBV28|-|TRBJ2-3
CASSRPGTGTDTQYF
>-|TRBV6-1|-|TRBJ1-1
CASSESGRGSEAFF
>TRBD1|TRBV20-1|many|TRBJ2-2
CSARDTGVAGELFF
>-|TRBV7-7|few|TRBJ2-2
CATSPSGRANTGELFF
>-|TRBV7-9|few|TRBJ2-1
CASSWQSGIWGNEQFF
>-|TRBV28|-|TRBJ1-1
CASRRGLNTEAFF
>TRBD1|TRBV11-2|-|TRBJ2-5
CASSRGQVSQETQYF
>TRBD2|TRBV28|once|TRBJ2-1
CASSFNRRGEFF